These 30 T cell receptor beta chains came from one sample sequenced in a study of monozygotic twins with inflammatory bowel disease. For each CDR3 protein, TCRdb gives one entry from its re-call of the 5' RACE reads, without DNA. The repertoire table contains a few hundred thousand distinct CDR3 sequences. Sequencing was done on a sample of blood. Receptor source: a human donor with ulcerative colitis or Crohn's disease, or a healthy co-twin of an affected twin (not recorded which).

The CDR3 is CASSLSPQRGYEQYF. The chain couples TRBV7-2 to TRBJ2-7; the TCRdb D gene call, TRBD2, has no DNA to confirm it. The CDR3 runs 15 residues. Germline CDR1 reads SGHTA; CDR2 reads FQGNSA. Combining the CDR3 with reference TRBV7-2 and TRBJ2-7 gives the whole variable domain GAGVSQSPSNKVTEKGKDVELRCDPISGHTALYWYRQSLGQGLEFLIYFQGNSAPDKSGLPSDRFSAERTGGSVSTLTIQRTQQEDSAVYLCASSLSPQRGYEQYFGPGTRLTVT.

The chain has TRBV20-1 and TRBJ2-1; TCRdb's D call of TRBD1 is untestable without DNA. The CDR3 runs 11 residues. The germline gives CDR1 DFQATT, CDR2 SNEGSKA (reference sequence). The chain's CDR3 is CSARPGYEQFF.

This chain joins TRBV20-1 and TRBJ2-5; TCRdb's D call, TRBD1, is unchecked because there is no DNA. Germline V gene sequence: CDR1 DFQATT, CDR2 SNEGSKA (reference sequence). The length of the CDR3 is 13 residues. CDR3 sequence reads: CSRRGVGGETQYF.

This rearrangement joins TRBV6-1 to TRBJ2-4; TCRdb names TRBD1, which stays unverified in the absence of DNA. This CDR3 contains 11 residues. Germline V gene lookup returns CDR1 MNHNS and CDR2 SASEGT. CDR3 sequence reads: CASSPENIQYF.

This chain links TRBV14 with TRBJ2-3; TCRdb's assignment of TRBD2 cannot be checked, as there is no DNA. The CDR3 runs to 21 residues. Germline V lookup: CDR1 SGHDN, CDR2 FVKESK. CDR3 in amino acids: CASSQFAYPGTSGSRTDTQYF.

J is TRBJ2-5 and V is TRBV5-1. The CDR3 length is 13 residues. Germline V gives CDR1 SGHRS, CDR2 YFSETQ. CDR3: CASSLNGWETQYF.

This chain links TRBV5-1 with TRBJ2-7; TCRdb returns TRBD2, unconfirmable since there is no DNA. The CDR3 contains 15 residues. Germline CDR1 SGHRS, CDR2 YFSETQ. The CDR3 sequence is CASSSGTSVTYEQYF.

The chain couples TRBV6-2 or TRBV6-3 to TRBJ2-1; as DNA is missing, the TRBD1 call by TCRdb cannot be tested. This CDR3 contains 16 residues. From germline, CDR1 is MNHEY and CDR2 SVGEGT. CDR3 amino acids: CASSYVQGRSYNEQFF.

The rearrangement joins TRBV7-6 to TRBJ2-3; TCRdb outputs TRBD1, but without DNA this stays unchecked. The CDR3 loop spans 16 amino acids. CDR1 and CDR2 (germline): SGHVS, FNYEAQ. The chain's CDR3 is CASSLAHDRGTDTQYF.

The CDR3 region is CASSLQGDYGYTF. The chain joins TRBV5-1 to TRBJ1-2; TCRdb selects TRBD1, and the lack of DNA leaves this call unchecked. The CDR3 sequence is 13 residues long. The V gene's germline CDR1 is SGHRS and CDR2 YFSETQ.

The gene calls are TRBV3-1 and TRBJ2-1; checking the TCRdb D call of TRBD1 is not possible without DNA. The CDR3 is made up of 17 amino acids. In germline, CDR1 is LGHDT, CDR2 YNNKEL (reference sequence). Here the CDR3 reads CASSTYFVGTSYNEQFF.

This chain links TRBV6-1 with TRBJ1-5; TCRdb selects TRBD1, and the lack of DNA leaves this call unchecked. Germline lookup yields CDR1 MNHNS and CDR2 SASEGT. The CDR3 contains 16 residues. The CDR3: CASSPRQGHYNQPQHF.

This sequence joins TRBV28 and TRBJ2-1; TCRdb names TRBD1, which stays unverified in the absence of DNA. The CDR3 runs 18 residues. CDR1 and CDR2 (germline): MDHEN, SYDVKM. This CDR3 is CASSLPLPGPSSYNEQFF.

The chain is built from TRBV3-1 and TRBJ2-1; TCRdb's D gene call, TRBD2, goes unchecked for lack of DNA. The length of the CDR3 is 15 residues. CDR1 and CDR2 from the germline V gene are LGHDT and YNNKEL (reference sequence). CDR3 region: CASSQVWEGFDEQFF.

This chain links TRBV12-3 or TRBV12-4 with TRBJ1-1; TCRdb's D call, TRBD1, is unchecked because there is no DNA. The CDR3 has 15 residues. The CDR3 sequence: CATLPTGTGVTEAFF.

This chain connects TRBV3-1 to TRBJ1-3. The germline V gene has CDR1 LGHDT and CDR2 YNNKEL (reference sequence). The CDR3 sequence is 14 residues long. This chain's CDR3 is CASTRRSSGNTIYF.

The chain is built from TRBV5-1 and TRBJ2-1. The germline V gene encodes CDR1 SGHRS and CDR2 YFSETQ. CDR3 length equals 14 residues. CDR3 amino acids: CASSLDRAGNEQFF.

V usage is TRBV5-4 and J usage is TRBJ1-2. CDR3 length equals 16 residues. Germline V gene data show CDR1 as SGHNT and CDR2 as YYREEE (reference sequence). This CDR3 is CASSTPRGRGDYGYTF.

The chain links TRBV6-2 or TRBV6-3 to TRBJ2-2; without DNA, the TCRdb call of TRBD2 cannot be checked. The germline V gene has CDR1 MNHEY and CDR2 SVGEGT. This CDR3 is 16 amino acids long. This CDR3 is CASSNPVGGDTGELFF.

This chain joins TRBV6-2 or TRBV6-3 and TRBJ2-1. The CDR3 runs 11 residues. Germline V CDR1 and CDR2: MNHEY, SVGEGT. The CDR3: CASSYSIKQFF.

The chain links TRBV9 to TRBJ2-1. CDR1 SGDLS and CDR2 YYNGEE come from the germline V gene. CDR3 length: 11 amino acids. The CDR3 reads CASSVLGEQFF. Together with reference TRBV9 and TRBJ2-1, the CDR3 gives the full variable domain: DSGVTQTPKHLITATGQRVTLRCSPRSGDLSVYWYQQSLDQGLQFLIQYYNGEERAKGNILERFSAQQFPDLHSELNLSSLELGDSALYFCASSVLGEQFFGPGTRLTVL.

The chain employs TRBV6-1 and TRBJ2-2; no DNA is available, so the TRBD1 call from TCRdb remains unchecked. The germline V gene has CDR1 MNHNS and CDR2 SASEGT. The CDR3 sequence is 16 residues long. Here the CDR3 reads CASTPPGRGITGELFF.

V gene TRBV20-1 combines with J gene TRBJ2-7; as DNA is missing, the TRBD1 call by TCRdb cannot be tested. Germline V lookup: CDR1 DFQATT, CDR2 SNEGSKA (reference sequence). This CDR3 has 14 residues. The CDR3 reads CSASGQGVSYEQYF.

The chain is built from TRBV2 and TRBJ2-5. The CDR3 runs 15 residues. Germline V gene data show CDR1 as SNHLY and CDR2 as FYNNEI. This CDR3 is CASSPRSGSQETQYF.

V gene TRBV7-2 combines with J gene TRBJ1-5. The germline CDR1 and CDR2 sequences are SGHTA and FQGNSA. CDR3 length: 15 residues. The CDR3 loop is CASSLRWESNQPQHF.

The CDR3 loop reads CSAPGVPGGQERDTQYF. The chain carries TRBV20-1 and TRBJ2-3; TCRdb's D gene call, TRBD1, goes unchecked for lack of DNA. Per germline, CDR1 DFQATT and CDR2 SNEGSKA (reference sequence). CDR3 size: 17 residues.

CDR3 region: CASNPGGYSNQPQHF. The chain links TRBV6-1 to TRBJ1-5; TCRdb calls TRBD1, which cannot be checked without DNA. The V gene's germline CDR1 is MNHNS and CDR2 SASEGT. The CDR3 runs to 15 residues.

V usage is TRBV9 and J usage is TRBJ1-2; the TCRdb D gene call, TRBD1, has no DNA to confirm it. The CDR3 is 12 amino acids. Germline V lookup: CDR1 SGDLS, CDR2 YYNGEE. The CDR3 sequence is CASSATDYGYTF.

CDR3 loop: CASSKAPGTGDTDTQYF. This chain uses TRBV5-1 with TRBJ2-3; TCRdb calls TRBD1, which cannot be checked without DNA. Germline assignment: CDR1 SGHRS and CDR2 YFSETQ. The CDR3 length is 17 residues. The full variable domain, its missing parts supplied by reference TRBV5-1 and TRBJ2-3, is KAGVTQTPRYLIKTRGQQVTLSCSPISGHRSVSWYQQTPGQGLQFLFEYFSETQRNKGNFPGRFSGRQFSNSRSEMNVSTLELGDSALYLCASSKAPGTGDTDTQYFGPGTRLTVL.

The chain uses TRBV29-1 and TRBJ2-2; the D call of TRBD1 rests on TCRdb alone, since no DNA is present to check it. This CDR3 is 18 amino acids long. Germline CDR1 reads SQVTM; CDR2 reads ANQGSEA. CDR3 region: CSVEGIVGQGARTGELFF.